The sequence of this T cell receptor (beta chain) was determined in a study of persistence of HIV-infected CD4 T cells. The CDR3 has 16 residues. Per the germline V gene, CDR1 is SGHDN and CDR2 is FVKESK. The V and J ends lost 1 base and 5 bases, in that order; junction bases with no gene match: 10. As to this clone: Its specificity is not known.

The libraries were made with immunoSEQ version 4 in survey mode. Sequencing was performed with immunoSEQ multiplex PCR; in TCRdb, only in-frame clones are kept and a portion is missing. This sample has some 30,000 clones, with more than 75% found just once. Cells were stimulated with CMV-infected fibroblast lysates at 10 ug/mL. CD40L-negative CD69-negative CD45RO-high memory CD4+ T cells were sorted as populations depleted of antigen-responding cells. The sample consisted of CD4+ T cells sorted from PBMCs after roughly 18-hour stimulation, taken from a patient who received antiretroviral therapy. This sequence was found in an adult woman with HIV who was CMV-seropositive. V and J are TRBV14 and TRBJ1-2; TRBD1 matches at 7 bases. CDR3 residues: CASSQVGTELRYGYTF. The CDR3 coding sequence is TGTGCCAGCAGCCAAGTTGGGACAGAGCTCCGTTATGGCTACACCTTC.